The present entry profiles one T cell receptor (beta chain) with its context. The germline V gene encodes CDR1 MGHDK and CDR2 SYGVNS. V was pared by 4 bases and J by 2 bases, with 11 bases between. CDR3 length: 15 residues. The data stem from a study of blood T cells in healthy people across ages. The use of a sample-barcoded 5' primer and a J-beta primer mix characterized a second PCR of roughly 6 to 11 cycles. MiXCR was run by TCRdb on the 5' RACE reads, yielding one entry per CDR3 protein. This table has 780,000 or so distinct CDR3 sequences, about 55% appearing once. Total RNA was extracted at no less than 6 micrograms per sample.

The origin of this receptor is a man of 80 years or more in good health. This chain connects TRBV25-1 to TRBJ1-4, with D uncertain. Sequencing was done on a sample of blood. CDR3 DNA: TGTGCCAGCAGTGGATCCGGTAGGACTAATGAAAAACTGTTTTTT. Translation gives CASSGSGRTNEKLFF.